This T cell receptor beta chain was sequenced in a study of brain T cells in children with intractable seizures. General observations from the study: Patients' HCMV serostatus was unknown; virus specificity rests on CDR3 similarity alone.

Per germline, CDR1 MNHNY and CDR2 SVGAGI (reference sequence). V lost 6 bases, J lost 4 bases, and 13 bases lay in between. This CDR3 is 14 amino acids long. Only one count was recorded for this clone. The antigen is undetermined. Profiling relied on immunoSEQ multiplex PCR, and the TCRdb table lists in-frame clones only, not all of them. The repertoire holds about 340,000 clones, with roughly 93% as singletons. The sample's time point: blood from clinic visit 5 months post-surgery; TSC patient then seizure free. Surgery cases with the highest brain T cell transcript signatures were chosen for sequencing.

The V call is TRBV6-6, the J call TRBJ1-5, with D uncertain. Sequenced material: peripheral blood, taken around 5 months after surgery. The source of this sequence is a boy in the first two years of life with tuberous sclerosis and intractable seizures. This chain's CDR3 is CASSLPVLNQPQHF. DNA for the CDR3: TGTGCCAGCAGCCTGCCCGTACTAAATCAGCCCCAGCATTTT.